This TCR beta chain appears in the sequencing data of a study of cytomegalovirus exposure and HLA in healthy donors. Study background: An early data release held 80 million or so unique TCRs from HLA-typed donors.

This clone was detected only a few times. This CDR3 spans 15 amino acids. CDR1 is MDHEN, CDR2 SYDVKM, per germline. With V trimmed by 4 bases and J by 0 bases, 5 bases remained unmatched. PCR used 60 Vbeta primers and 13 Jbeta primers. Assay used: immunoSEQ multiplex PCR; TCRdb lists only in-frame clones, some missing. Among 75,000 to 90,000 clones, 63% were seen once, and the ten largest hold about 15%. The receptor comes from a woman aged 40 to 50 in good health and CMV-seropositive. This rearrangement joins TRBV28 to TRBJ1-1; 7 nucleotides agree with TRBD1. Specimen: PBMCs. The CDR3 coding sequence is TGTGCCAGCAGTTCCCCGGGACAGATGAACACTGAAGCTTTCTTT. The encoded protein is CASSSPGQMNTEAFF.